This is a list of T cell receptor beta chains from one sample in a study of blood T cells in healthy people across ages. TCRdb recomputed calls from the 5' RACE reads with MiXCR, one row per CDR3 protein. In the table there are roughly 2 million distinct CDR3 sequences, around 48% of which are singletons. The sample was blood. Receptors originate from a woman in her thirties or forties in good health. Each CDR3 is given with its conserved first and last residue. Each record gives: J gene, D gene, CDR3 length, V gene, clone size, CDR3 DNA, CDR3 protein. The D gene is left open where the match is weak. A row's size may be missing; if present it is once, few, many or a size class.

TRBJ2-1,-,15,TRBV5-1,-,TGCGCCAGCAGCCCCAGACCGGGACTGAGCCGAGAGCAGTTCTTC,CASSPRPGLSREQFF
TRBJ1-4,-,14,TRBV5-6,few,TGTGCCAGCAGCTTGGCAGGGAGCGGACGGAAACTGTTTTTT,CASSLAGSGRKLFF
TRBJ2-5,-,14,TRBV7-2,few,TGTGCCAGCAGCATAGACAGTTTCCAAGAGACCCAGTACTTC,CASSIDSFQETQYF
TRBJ1-4,-,14,TRBV7-2,-,TGTGCCAGCAGCGCCTACTCAACTAATGAAAAACTGTTTTTT,CASSAYSTNEKLFF
TRBJ1-6,TRBD1,13,TRBV12-3/TRBV12-4,-,TGTGCCAGCAGGACAGGGCCTCAATCACCCCTCCACTTT,CASRTGPQSPLHF
TRBJ1-2,-,13,TRBV7-2,-,TGTGTCAGCAGCTCGCAGCTCAACTATGGCTACACCTTC,CVSSSQLNYGYTF
TRBJ2-3,TRBD2,20,TRBV13,-,TGTGCCAGCAGCTTAGGCCCTCTAGCGGGGGGCCCTACTAGCACAGATACGCAGTATTTT,CASSLGPLAGGPTSTDTQYF
TRBJ2-4,-,15,TRBV20-1,-,TGCAGTGCTAGAATGGCGGGGGCCGCCAAAAACGTTCAGTACTTC,CSARMAGAAKNVQYF
TRBJ2-5,TRBD2,16,TRBV4-2,few,TGTGCCAGCAGCCAAGGTGAACTAGCGGGGAGGGAGACCCAGTACTTC,CASSQGELAGRETQYF
TRBJ2-1,-,14,TRBV6-5,-,TGTGCCAGCAGTCGGACTGCCTACTACAATGAGCAGTTCTTC,CASSRTAYYNEQFF
TRBJ1-2,TRBD1,13,TRBV28,few,TGTGCCAGCAAGAGCCAGGGGGCGCGTGGCTACACCTTC,CASKSQGARGYTF
TRBJ2-5,TRBD1,17,TRBV7-7,-,TGTGCTAGCAGCTTAGGGGTTGGGACAGTTTGGGGCAATGAGCAGTACTTC,CASSLGVGTVWGNEQYF
TRBJ1-5,TRBD1,16,TRBV6-5,-,TGTGCCAGCAGTCGGAAAGGGACAGGGTCAAATCAGCCCCAGCATTTT,CASSRKGTGSNQPQHF
TRBJ2-3,-,16,TRBV7-2,-,TGTGCCAGCAGCCACCGCCCCCCGGATAACACAGATACGCAGTATTTT,CASSHRPPDNTDTQYF
TRBJ2-3,-,15,TRBV28,-,TGTGCCAGCAGTTTACGAAGCGGTTATACAGATACGCAGTATTTT,CASSLRSGYTDTQYF
TRBJ1-2,-,15,TRBV12-3/TRBV12-4,-,TGTGCCAGCAGTTTAGGCGGGACGGGGGGTTGGGGCTACACCTTC,CASSLGGTGGWGYTF
TRBJ1-2,-,15,TRBV27,few,TGTGCCAGCAGTTTATACAGATCGGAAGGGTATGGCTACACCTTC,CASSLYRSEGYGYTF
TRBJ2-7,-,14,TRBV18,few,TGTGCCAGCTCACCCATAAGAGAGGGTGGAGAGCAGTACTTC,CASSPIREGGEQYF
TRBJ1-1,TRBD1,13,TRBV28,once,TGTGCCACCGGGATCGACCGGGACAGGGTCGCTTTCTTT,CATGIDRDRVAFF
TRBJ2-1,TRBD2,16,TRBV7-9,-,TGTGCCAGCAGCTTGCCCGGGGGGGGACCCTACAATGAGCAGTTCTTC,CASSLPGGGPYNEQFF
TRBJ1-2,TRBD1,15,TRBV28,-,TGTGCCAGCAGCGAGTCCGGGACAGACGACTATGGCTACACCTTC,CASSESGTDDYGYTF
TRBJ2-5,TRBD2,20,TRBV6-5,-,TGTGCCAGCAGTTATCCAAACGGACTAGCGGGGGGCCAACTCCAAGAGACCCAGTACTTC,CASSYPNGLAGGQLQETQYF
TRBJ2-3,TRBD2,15,TRBV7-2,-,TGTGCCAGCAGTCGAAGCGGGGCACACACAGATACGCAGTATTTT,CASSRSGAHTDTQYF
TRBJ2-3,-,12,TRBV9,-,TGTGCCAGCAGCGTAGAAAGGGGGACGCAGTATTTT,CASSVERGTQYF
TRBJ1-2,-,14,TRBV20-1,-,TGCAGTCCTTATTCATCCAATACTAACTATGGCTACACCTTC,CSPYSSNTNYGYTF
TRBJ2-1,TRBD1,16,TRBV11-2,few,TGTGCCAGCAGCTTTGGCCGGACAGGGTCCTACAATGAGCAGTTCTTC,CASSFGRTGSYNEQFF
TRBJ2-7,-,16,TRBV5-1,-,TGCGCCAGCAGCCTGATACCGGGACACCCTACCTACGAGCAGTACTTC,CASSLIPGHPTYEQYF
TRBJ2-7,-,16,TRBV24-1,-,TGTGCCACCAGTGATCCCACGACAGGCAGCTACAATGAGCAGTACTTC,CATSDPTTGSYNEQYF
TRBJ2-7,-,18,TRBV12-5,-,TGTGCTAGTGGTTTTTCTTCCGGGCCTCAAAAGGGACCCTACGAGCAGTACTTC,CASGFSSGPQKGPYEQYF
TRBJ2-1,TRBD1,15,TRBV7-2,few,TGTGCCAGCAGAGAAGACAGGGGTAGTAGGAATGAGCAGTTCTTC,CASREDRGSRNEQFF
TRBJ2-1,-,13,TRBV6-2/TRBV6-3,-,TGTGCCAGCAGTCTCGGACTATTCAATGAGCAGTTCTTC,CASSLGLFNEQFF
TRBJ1-1,-,15,TRBV4-3,once,TGCGCCAGCAGCCTGACCCGCTTTATGAACACTGAAGCTTTCTTT,CASSLTRFMNTEAFF
TRBJ1-1,TRBD1,16,TRBV5-1,-,TGCGCCAGCAGCTTGGGACCAGGGGGAACGAACACTGAAGCTTTCTTT,CASSLGPGGTNTEAFF
TRBJ1-5,-,16,TRBV5-8,-,TGTGCCAGCAGCTTCGCCGGTCCACCCGATAATCAGCCCCAGCATTTT,CASSFAGPPDNQPQHF
TRBJ1-2,-,16,TRBV21-1,-,TGTGCCAGCAGCAAAGCCGGAGGACAAGAAGGTGGTGGCTACACCTTC,CASSKAGGQEGGGYTF
TRBJ1-1,-,14,TRBV4-1,-,TGCGCCAGCAGCGTCGACGGGGGGCGTCCTGAAGCTTTCTTT,CASSVDGGRPEAFF
TRBJ2-1,-,13,TRBV5-1,-,TGCGCCAGCACTTTGGGACCAGGGAGCGAGCAGTTCTTC,CASTLGPGSEQFF
TRBJ2-1,-,13,TRBV7-2,-,TGTGCCAGCAGCAATGCACAGGGATGCGAGCAGTTCTTC,CASSNAQGCEQFF
TRBJ2-1,-,14,TRBV28,-,TGTGCCAGCAGGGTTGCAGGACCCGGCAATGAGCAGTTCTTC,CASRVAGPGNEQFF
TRBJ2-6,-,17,TRBV20-1,-,TGCAGTGCTAGACCCCACCACCTTCACTCTGGGGCCAACGTCCTGACTTTC,CSARPHHLHSGANVLTF
TRBJ2-7,-,16,TRBV2,-,TGTGCCATTGGGGGACAGACTAGGACTAGCTCCTACGAGCAGTACTTC,CAIGGQTRTSSYEQYF
TRBJ2-1,-,12,TRBV20-1,few,TGCAGTGCTAGCCCGATGTTCGATGAGCAGTTCTTC,CSASPMFDEQFF
TRBJ2-1,-,13,TRBV28,-,TGTGCCACCTCTGAAAGCTCCTACAATGAGCAGTTCTTC,CATSESSYNEQFF
TRBJ2-3,TRBD1,16,TRBV9,-,TGTGCCAGCAGCGTAGGACCGACAGGGAGCACAGATACGCAGTATTTT,CASSVGPTGSTDTQYF
TRBJ2-5,-,15,TRBV5-1,many,TGCGCCAGCAGCTCAAACACTGACAGGCGAGAGACCCAGTACTTC,CASSSNTDRRETQYF
TRBJ2-6,TRBD2,17,TRBV7-2,few,TGTGCCAGCAGTTACGGGGGGGTCCCCTCTGGGGCCAACGTCCTGACTTTC,CASSYGGVPSGANVLTF
TRBJ2-3,TRBD2,16,TRBV5-4,once,TGTGCCAGCAGCTTGCGGGGGGGGGAGCTCACAGATACGCAGTATTTT,CASSLRGGELTDTQYF
TRBJ2-3,TRBD2,17,TRBV24-1,-,TGTGCCACCAGTGATTTTCCAGCGGGGGAGCTCACAGATACGCAGTATTTT,CATSDFPAGELTDTQYF
TRBJ2-7,TRBD1,16,TRBV6-2/TRBV6-3,-,TGTGCCAGCAGCCCCACTCCGGGACAGTTCTCCTACGAGCAGTACTTC,CASSPTPGQFSYEQYF
TRBJ2-5,-,13,TRBV20-1,-,TGCAGTGCCAAAAGCCTCTCTCGCAATGAGCAGTACTTC,CSAKSLSRNEQYF
TRBJ1-6,-,16,TRBV7-2,-,TGTGCCAGCAGCTTATCTCCGGGACGCTCTAATTCACCCCTCCACTTT,CASSLSPGRSNSPLHF
TRBJ2-7,TRBD1,16,TRBV28,-,TGTGCCAGCAGTGTCCCCCCCGGGACAGGGGGCTCTATGCCGTACTTC,CASSVPPGTGGSMPYF
TRBJ2-7,-,17,TRBV9,-,TGTGCCAGCAGCGTAGGGGGCCTTTACAGGGAGTCATGCGAGCAGTACTTC,CASSVGGLYRESCEQYF
TRBJ2-7,-,11,TRBV28,many,TGTGCCAGCAGTTACAGGGACGAGCAGTACTTC,CASSYRDEQYF
TRBJ2-5,-,13,TRBV7-2,few,TGTGCCAGCAGCGACGACCCCCCGGGGACCCAGTACTTC,CASSDDPPGTQYF
TRBJ2-5,-,15,TRBV12-3/TRBV12-4,-,TGTGCCAGCAGTTTTGGGGGGGGCTCTGGGGAGACCCAGTACTTC,CASSFGGGSGETQYF
TRBJ2-7,TRBD2,17,TRBV7-7,few,TGTGCTAGCAGCCCCGGGACTAGCGGGGTCTCCTACAATGAGCAGTACTTC,CASSPGTSGVSYNEQYF
TRBJ2-7,TRBD1,16,TRBV6-6,few,TGTGCCAGCAGTTACTCGATGCAGGGGGCAAGTTACGAGCAGTACTTC,CASSYSMQGASYEQYF
TRBJ1-2,-,16,TRBV15,-,TGTGCCACCAGCTCCCGCCAGAGCTCACTTTTCTATGGCTACACCTTC,CATSSRQSSLFYGYTF
TRBJ2-7,TRBD2,14,TRBV27,many,TGTGCCAGCAGTCTAAGCGGGGGAATATACGAGCAGTACTTC,CASSLSGGIYEQYF